This TCR beta chain was sequenced during a study of OX40 agonist ivuxolimab in advanced cancers. Across the study: Among those treated, three patients had partial responses, one with hepatocellular carcinoma and two with cutaneous melanoma.

Produced via immunoSEQ multiplex PCR; TCRdb's table is partial and in-frame only. This sample has approximately 100,000 clones, with about nine tenths found just once. This CDR3 is built from 15 residues. Germline V gene data show CDR1 as MNHNY and CDR2 as SVGAGI (reference sequence). The trim removed 6 bases at V and 5 bases at J, leaving 5 bases unmatched. The receptor was isolated from an adult with an advanced solid tumor such as melanoma, head and neck, liver or kidney cancer. The sequenced sample was CD4+ or CD8+ T cells sorted from blood, obtained in a trial of the OX40 agonist ivuxolimab. V is TRBV6-6 and J is TRBJ2-1, with 12 bases aligning to TRBD2. CDR3 protein: CASRRLAGVHNEQFF. CDR3 DNA sequence: TGTGCCAGCAGAAGACTAGCGGGAGTGCACAATGAGCAGTTCTTC.